This TCR beta chain originates from a study of blood T cell repertoires in COVID-19. Study information: COVID-19 samples from acute and convalescent phases originated in the United States, Italy and Spain. PBMCs, B-cell-depleted T cells, or T cells provided the cDNA or gDNA that made up the material.

CDR3 length equals 18 residues. Germline-derived CDR1 and CDR2 are WSHSY and SAAADI. Trimming cost V 0 bases and J 5 bases; bases outside gene matches: 9. Data came from immunoSEQ multiplex PCR; TCRdb stores just in-frame clones and leaves some out. In the table there are roughly 250,000 clones, approximately 79% of which are singletons. The source of this sequence is a woman in her thirties or forties with active or convalescent COVID-19. Material for sequencing was peripheral blood. The V and J genes are TRBV10-2 and TRBJ2-5; 13 bases are a match to TRBD2. In nucleotides, the CDR3 is TGCGCCAGCAGTGAGTCGATAACTAGCGGGGGGGCGCGGGAGACCCAGTACTTC. Its protein is CASSESITSGGARETQYF.